The clone carrying this T cell receptor (beta chain) turned up a few times. The sample is drawn from a study of T cells in Graves' hyperthyroidism and ophthalmopathy. The CDR3 extends over 17 amino acids. The V and J ends lost 1 base and 2 bases respectively, with 18 bases between them. Germline loops: CDR1 MGHRA, CDR2 YSYEKL. Amplified TCR beta CDR3 regions came from RNA transcripts. TCR CDR3 underwent first-round RT-PCR with the HTBI primer set. Via MiXCR, TCRdb re-called the multiplex PCR reads, giving one row per CDR3 protein. This table has about 640,000 distinct CDR3 sequences, less than 25% appearing once.

V gene TRBV4-1 combines with J gene TRBJ2-7; D may be TRBD2 (6 bases). The sequencing sample was made of blood. The origin of this receptor is a man aged 25 to 45 with Graves' ophthalmopathy. The CDR3 DNA is TGCGCCAGCAGCCAAGTACCGGTGAGCGGGCATGCCTACGAGCAGTACTTC. This translates into CASSQVPVSGHAYEQYF.